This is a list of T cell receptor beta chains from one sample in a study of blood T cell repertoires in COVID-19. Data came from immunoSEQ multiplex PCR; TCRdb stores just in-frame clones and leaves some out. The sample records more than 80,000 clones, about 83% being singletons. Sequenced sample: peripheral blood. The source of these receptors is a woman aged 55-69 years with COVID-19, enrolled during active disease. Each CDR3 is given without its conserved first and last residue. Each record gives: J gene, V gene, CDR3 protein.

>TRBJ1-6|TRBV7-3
ASSLYGGSPLH
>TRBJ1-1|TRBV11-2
ASSLGHQNTEAF
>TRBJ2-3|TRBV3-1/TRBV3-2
ASSHSGAVTDTQY
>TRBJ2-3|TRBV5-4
ASSLAGASAPDTQY
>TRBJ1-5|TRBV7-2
ASSFGGGQPQH
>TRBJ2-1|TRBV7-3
ASSSGTGGMEQF
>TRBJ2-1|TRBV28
ASRRGQPHEQF
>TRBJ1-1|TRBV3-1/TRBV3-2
ASSAPGTGSTEAF
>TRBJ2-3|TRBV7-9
ASSLAPGERGSTDTQY
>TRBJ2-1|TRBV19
ASSIEGGGLTYNEQF
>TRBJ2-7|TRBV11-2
ASSLDGTGYYEQY
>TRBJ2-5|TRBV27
ASKLGLAAETQY
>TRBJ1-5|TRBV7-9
ASSLAHGQPQH
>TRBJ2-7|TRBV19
ASRQGQGRDYEQY
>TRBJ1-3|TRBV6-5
ASRPTGGSGNTIY
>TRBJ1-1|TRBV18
ASSPQGQGGNTEAF
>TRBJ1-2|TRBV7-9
ASSLLGQNYGYT
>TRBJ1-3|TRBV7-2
ASSFQGGPNSGNTIY
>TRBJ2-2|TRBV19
ASSRGMSGAMAGELF
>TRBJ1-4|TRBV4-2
ASSQDISRRENEKLF
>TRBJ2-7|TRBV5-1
ASSNTGTGILYEQY
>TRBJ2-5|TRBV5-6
ASSVPYRGQGTQY
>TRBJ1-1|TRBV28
ASTIEGVTEAF
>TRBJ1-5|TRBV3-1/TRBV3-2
ASSSGLAGTGNRNNQPQH
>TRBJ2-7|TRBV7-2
ASSLVQGRSYEQY
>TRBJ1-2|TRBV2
ASRPDRVGDT
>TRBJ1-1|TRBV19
ASFRLGGDTEAF
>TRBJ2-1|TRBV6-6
ASSPRREQF
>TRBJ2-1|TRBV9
ASSARDWLYNEQF
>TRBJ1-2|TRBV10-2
ASSSLEEGYT
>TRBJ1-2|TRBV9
ASSAREENGYT
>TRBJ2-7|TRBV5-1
ASSAYQGNGYEQY
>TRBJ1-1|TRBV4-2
ASNSGGMMGNTEAF
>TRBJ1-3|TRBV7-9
ASSPAQSSGNTIY
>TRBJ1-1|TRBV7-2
ASSLLTGLTMNTEAF
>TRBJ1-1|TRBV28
ASSLGGSTAWATEAF
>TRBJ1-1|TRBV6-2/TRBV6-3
ASSNLLMNTEAF
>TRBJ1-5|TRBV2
ASSEAARQGAGQPQH
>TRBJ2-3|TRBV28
ASSLSSIGTQY
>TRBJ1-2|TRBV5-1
ASSLAGQGSGYT
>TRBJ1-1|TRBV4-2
ASSQVPRGGTEAF
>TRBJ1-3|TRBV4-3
ASSQDPGGGGNTIY
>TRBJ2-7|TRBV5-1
ASSLVGTLYAHFSYEQY